Below, 10 T cell receptor beta chains from the same sample are listed, as sequenced in a study of blood T cells in healthy people across ages. Alongside a J-beta primer mix, a sample-barcoded 5' primer served in a second PCR lasting roughly 7 to 12 cycles. TCRdb re-analysed the 5' RACE reads in MiXCR, keeping a single row per CDR3 protein. The profile shows 450,000 to 700,000 distinct CDR3 sequences, 27% of them singletons. Sequencing input: blood. These receptors were obtained from a woman between 65 and 79 years old in good health.

In this sample, this clonotype turned up many times. The CDR3, as DNA: TGTGCCAGCAGCCTCTCGCCACCACAGGCTAACACTGAAGCTTTCTTT. Protein sequence: CASSLSPPQANTEAFF. This chain uses TRBV7-2 with TRBJ1-1; possibly TRBD1 for D (5 bases). Trimming removed 5 bases at V and 2 bases at J, with 18 bases between. CDR1 and CDR2 (germline): SGHTA, FQGNSA. There are 16 residues in the CDR3.

The chain joins TRBV7-2 to TRBJ2-5; D call uncertain. CDR3 length: 14 amino acids. Trimming stripped 4 bases from V and 1 base from J, with 10 bases between. Germline V gene lookup returns CDR1 SGHTA and CDR2 FQGNSA. CDR3 region: CASSSRPLQETQYF. The CDR3 nucleotides read TGTGCCAGCAGCTCGCGACCCCTCCAAGAGACCCAGTACTTC.

This clonotype was counted a few times. The J gene is TRBJ2-3, the V gene TRBV3-1, with D perhaps TRBD2 (6 bases). Germline CDR1 reads LGHDT; CDR2 reads YNNKEL (reference sequence). The CDR3 consists of 15 residues. The V end was cut by 6 bases, the J end by 0 bases, with 13 bases between. The CDR3 bases are TGTGCCAGCAGACCCTTCCGGGGGAGCACAGATACGCAGTATTTT. Its protein product is CASRPFRGSTDTQYF.

This rearrangement joins TRBV12-3 or TRBV12-4 to TRBJ2-7; TRBD1 matches at 12 bases. This CDR3 has 15 amino acids. The V gene end was trimmed by 2 bases and the J gene end by 7 bases; junction bases not matched to a gene: 6. The CDR3 sequence: CASSLKGQGAFEQYF. The CDR3, as DNA: TGTGCCAGCAGTTTAAAGGGACAGGGGGCGTTTGAGCAGTACTTC.

This clonotype came up a few times. J is TRBJ1-1 and V is TRBV19; D is unclear. The V gene's germline CDR1 is LNHDA and CDR2 SQIVND (reference sequence). This CDR3 contains 14 residues. V was cut by 7 bases and J by 6 bases, with 18 bases left in between. CDR3 region: CASTEGLAVAEAFF. CDR3 coding DNA: TGTGCCAGTACGGAGGGCCTGGCGGTCGCTGAAGCTTTCTTT.

The chain has TRBV7-9 and TRBJ1-3, with 9 positions matching TRBD1. The CDR3 has 15 residues. Germline CDR1 reads SEHNR; CDR2 reads FQNEAQ (reference sequence). V shed 5 bases, J shed 4 bases, and the junction held 6 bases outside the gene matches. The CDR3 loop is CASSPTGGVGNTIYF. The CDR3 DNA reads as TGTGCCAGCAGCCCCACAGGGGGCGTGGGAAACACCATATATTTT. The full variable domain, completed using reference TRBV7-9 and TRBJ1-3, is DTGVSQNPRHKITKRGQNVTFRCDPISEHNRLYWYRQTLGQGPEFLTYFQNEAQLEKSRLLSDRFSAERPKGSFSTLEIQRTEQGDSAMYLCASSPTGGVGNTIYFGEGSWLTVV.

The chain combines TRBV20-1 with TRBJ2-5, with TRBD1 matching over 9 bases. Matching the DNA end better, TRBJ2-7 makes the J call doubtful. Germline V gene sequence: CDR1 DFQATT, CDR2 SNEGSKA (reference sequence). This CDR3 is built from 13 residues. This CDR3 reads CSAGQGQGYEQYF. CDR3 in DNA: TGCAGTGCTGGCCAGGGACAGGGCTACGAGCAGTACTTC.

The chain recombines TRBV20-1 with TRBJ2-5, with 7 bases aligning to TRBD2. Germline assignment: CDR1 DFQATT and CDR2 SNEGSKA (reference sequence). V lost 5 bases to trimming and J lost 5 bases; unmatched junction nucleotides: 5. CDR3 size: 12 residues. CDR3 amino acids: CSAPWGGETQYF. CDR3 DNA: TGCAGTGCTCCTTGGGGGGGGGAGACCCAGTACTTC.

CDR3 nucleotide sequence: TGCAGTGCAACGGCGGGGCTAGCGGGGGACCAAGACTCCTACAATGAGCAGTTCTTC. Residues: CSATAGLAGDQDSYNEQFF. The V call is TRBV20-1, the J call TRBJ2-1; 10 bases agree with TRBD2. J was trimmed by 0 bases and V by 6 bases; bases with no gene match: 17. Germline CDR1 DFQATT, CDR2 SNEGSKA (reference sequence). This CDR3 is 19 amino acids long.

This clonotype has only a few counts. This rearrangement joins TRBV5-1 to TRBJ2-7; maybe TRBD2 (5 bases). From germline, CDR1 is SGHRS and CDR2 YFSETQ. This CDR3 comprises 15 residues. Trimming left V 1 base short and J 5 bases short, with 16 bases between. The DNA of the CDR3 is TGCGCCAGCAGCTTGAGAGGGCCCCGGGTGGACGAGCAGTACTTC. It is translated as CASSLRGPRVDEQYF.